This TCR beta chain was recorded in a study of T cell responses to AZD1222 COVID-19 vaccine. Trimming took 2 bases from V and 7 from J; bases not matched to a gene: 5. The CDR3 is made up of 15 amino acids. The V gene's germline CDR1 is SEHNR and CDR2 FQNEAQ (reference sequence). Method: immunoSEQ multiplex PCR; TCRdb's copy keeps in-frame clones and lacks some. This sample has about 150,000 clones, with about 93% found just once. The sample was peripheral blood, taken 28 days after the second AZD1222 dose. This TCR was sampled from an adult who received the AZD1222 COVID-19 vaccine. The J gene is TRBJ2-1, the V gene TRBV7-9, with 10 bases aligning to TRBD2. CDR3 region: CASSLSTSGVNEQFF. DNA of the CDR3: TGTGCCAGCAGCTTATCCACTAGCGGGGTTAATGAGCAGTTCTTC.